This T cell receptor (beta chain) was recorded in a study of T-cell reconstitution after alpha-beta-depleted transplantation in children. Unique molecular identifiers were used in preparing the TCRbeta library. TCRdb used MiXCR to reprocess the PCR reads, holding one entry per CDR3 protein. The sample records some 390,000 distinct CDR3 sequences, roughly 20% being singletons. The CDR3 has 14 residues. Germline CDR1 DFQATT, CDR2 SNEGSKA (reference sequence). After removal of 2 bases from V and 5 bases from J, the junction contained 9 bases not matched to a gene. This specimen was PBMCs from the stem cell graft donor, taken from the stem cell graft. The chain recombines TRBV20-1 with TRBJ2-7; 7 bases match TRBD2. The TCR comes from a human donor who donated a stem cell graft to a child with acute myeloid leukemia. The CDR3 loop reads CSARWLADSNEQYF. In nucleotides, the CDR3 is TGCAGTGCTAGATGGCTAGCGGATTCCAACGAGCAGTACTTC.